Given below is one TCR beta chain in context. Its target is unknown. V lost 3 bases to trimming and J lost 4 bases; unmatched junction nucleotides: 3. This CDR3 is built from 14 residues. Germline-derived CDR1 and CDR2 are KGHSH and LQKENI. Brentuximab vedotin exposure varied, and every patient relapsed after autologous stem cell transplantation. The sample belongs to a study of PD-1 blockade in classical Hodgkin lymphoma. Regarding the study as a whole: The diversity seen at baseline in complete responders resembled that of newly diagnosed patients. Possible causes of repertoire differences, disease activity or prior therapy, remain undefined.

Clones were sequenced by immunoSEQ multiplex PCR, and TCRdb holds only the in-frame ones, with some missing. The sample records about 15,000 clones, 84% being singletons. The receptor was isolated from a human donor with classical Hodgkin lymphoma. The chain joins TRBV18 to TRBJ1-2, with 9 bases fitting TRBD1. The material was peripheral blood mononuclear cells (PBMCs), obtained at baseline. CDR3 residues: CASSPPGQGYGYTF. For the CDR3, the DNA is TGTGCCAGCTCACCCCCGGGACAGGGCTATGGCTACACCTTC.